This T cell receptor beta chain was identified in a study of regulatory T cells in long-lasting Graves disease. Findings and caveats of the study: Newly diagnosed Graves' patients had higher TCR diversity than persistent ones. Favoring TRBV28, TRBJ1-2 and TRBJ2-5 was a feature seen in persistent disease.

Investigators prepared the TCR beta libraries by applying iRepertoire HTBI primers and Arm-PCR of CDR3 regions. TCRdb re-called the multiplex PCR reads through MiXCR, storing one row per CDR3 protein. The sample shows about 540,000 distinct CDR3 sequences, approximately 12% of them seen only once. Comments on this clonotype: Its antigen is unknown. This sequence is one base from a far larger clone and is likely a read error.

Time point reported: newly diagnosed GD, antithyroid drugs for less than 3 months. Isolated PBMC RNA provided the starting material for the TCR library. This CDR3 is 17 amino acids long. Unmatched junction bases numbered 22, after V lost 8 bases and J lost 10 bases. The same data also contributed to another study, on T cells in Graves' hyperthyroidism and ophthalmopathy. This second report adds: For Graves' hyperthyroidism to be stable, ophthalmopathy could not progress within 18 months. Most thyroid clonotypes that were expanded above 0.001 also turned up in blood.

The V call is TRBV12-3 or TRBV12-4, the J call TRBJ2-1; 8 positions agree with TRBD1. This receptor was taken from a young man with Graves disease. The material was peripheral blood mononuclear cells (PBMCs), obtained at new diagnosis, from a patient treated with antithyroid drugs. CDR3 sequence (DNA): TGTGCCAGCGCGAAGGACAGGGTAAGGCTGTTGTCCTACGAGCAGTTCTTC. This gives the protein CASAKDRVRLLSYEQFF.